The clone carrying this T cell receptor (beta chain) appeared a few times. Trimming pared 6 bases from V and 6 bases from J, leaving 15 bases between. This CDR3 comprises 14 residues. Germline V gives CDR1 LNHDA, CDR2 SQIVND (reference sequence). The sample originates from a study of blood T cell repertoires in COVID-19. Across the study: Sites across the United States, Italy and Spain contributed samples from acute and convalescent COVID-19. PBMCs, B-cell-depleted T cells, or T cells were the source of the cDNA or gDNA that made up the material.

As originally analysed: It was from reference gene primer amplification that nucleated cell counts were estimated. The data were produced by immunoSEQ multiplex PCR, yet TCRdb's version contains in-frame clones alone and is incomplete. Clonal size and the V and J genes are those of that table, whereas D and trimming came from the DNA. The table shows about 53,000 clones, with about 77% occurring only once. The receptor was isolated from a man between 65 and 80 years old with active or convalescent COVID-19. The rearrangement links TRBV19 to TRBJ2-1, with D perhaps TRBD1 (5 bases). The sample comprised peripheral blood. Written as DNA, the CDR3 is TGTGCCAGTAGCCAGGGTAAGCCGCCCAATGAGCAGTTCTTC. Translating gives CASSQGKPPNEQFF.